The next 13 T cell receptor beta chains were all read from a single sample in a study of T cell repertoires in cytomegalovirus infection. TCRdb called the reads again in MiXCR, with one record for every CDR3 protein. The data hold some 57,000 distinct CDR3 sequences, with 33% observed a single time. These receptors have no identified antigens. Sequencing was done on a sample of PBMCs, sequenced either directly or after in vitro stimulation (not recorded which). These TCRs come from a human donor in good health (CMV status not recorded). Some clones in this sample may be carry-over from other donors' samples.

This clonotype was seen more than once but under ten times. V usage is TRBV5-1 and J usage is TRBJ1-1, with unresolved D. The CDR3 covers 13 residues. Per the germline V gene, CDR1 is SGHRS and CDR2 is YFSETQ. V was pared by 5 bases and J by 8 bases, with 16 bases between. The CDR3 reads CASSLAGQTEAFF. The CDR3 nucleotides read TGCGCCAGCAGTTTAGCAGGCCAGACGGAAGCTTTCTTT.

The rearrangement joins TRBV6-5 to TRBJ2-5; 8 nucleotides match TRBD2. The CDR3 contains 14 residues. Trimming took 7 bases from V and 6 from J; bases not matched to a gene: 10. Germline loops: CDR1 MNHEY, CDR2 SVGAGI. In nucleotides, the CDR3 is TGTGCCAGCACCCCGGGGGGGGCAGGGAAGACCCAGTACTTC. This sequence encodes CASTPGGAGKTQYF.

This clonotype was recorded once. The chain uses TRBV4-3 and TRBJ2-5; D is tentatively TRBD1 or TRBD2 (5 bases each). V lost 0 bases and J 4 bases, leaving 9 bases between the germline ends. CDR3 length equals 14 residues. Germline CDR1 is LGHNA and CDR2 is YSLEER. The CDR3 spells CASSQDPGRETQYF. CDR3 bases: TGCGCCAGCAGCCAAGATCCGGGGCGAGAGACCCAGTACTTC.

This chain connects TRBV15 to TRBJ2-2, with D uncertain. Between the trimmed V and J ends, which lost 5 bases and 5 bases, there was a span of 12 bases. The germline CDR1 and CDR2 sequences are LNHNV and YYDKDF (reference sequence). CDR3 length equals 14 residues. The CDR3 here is CATSPRIETGELFF. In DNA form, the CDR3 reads TGTGCCACCAGCCCCCGTATTGAAACCGGGGAGCTGTTTTTT.

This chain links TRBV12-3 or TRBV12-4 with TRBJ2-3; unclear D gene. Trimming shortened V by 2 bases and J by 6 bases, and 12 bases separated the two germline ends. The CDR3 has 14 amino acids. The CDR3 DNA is TGTGCCAGCAGTTTATTGAAGTGGATGGATACGCAGTATTTT. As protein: CASSLLKWMDTQYF.

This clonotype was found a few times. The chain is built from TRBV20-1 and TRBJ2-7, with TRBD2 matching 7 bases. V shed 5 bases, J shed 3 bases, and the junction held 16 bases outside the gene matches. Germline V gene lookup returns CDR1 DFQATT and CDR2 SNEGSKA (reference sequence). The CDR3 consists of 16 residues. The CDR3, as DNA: TGCAGTGCTTATCCAGTGGGAGGGCTCCCGGACTACGAGCAGTACTTC. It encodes CSAYPVGGLPDYEQYF.

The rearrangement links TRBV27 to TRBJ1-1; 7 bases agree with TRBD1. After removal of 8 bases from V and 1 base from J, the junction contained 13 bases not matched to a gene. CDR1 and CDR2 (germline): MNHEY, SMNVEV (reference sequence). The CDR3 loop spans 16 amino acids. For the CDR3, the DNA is TGTGCCAGCCGAACTCCCACCGGGACAGCGAACACTGAAGCTTTCTTT. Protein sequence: CASRTPTGTANTEAFF.

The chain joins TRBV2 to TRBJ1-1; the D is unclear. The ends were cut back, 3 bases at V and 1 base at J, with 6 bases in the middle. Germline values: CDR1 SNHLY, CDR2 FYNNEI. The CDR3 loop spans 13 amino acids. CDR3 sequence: CASSEEGNTEAFF. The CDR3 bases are TGTGCCAGCAGTGAGGAGGGGAACACTGAAGCTTTCTTT.

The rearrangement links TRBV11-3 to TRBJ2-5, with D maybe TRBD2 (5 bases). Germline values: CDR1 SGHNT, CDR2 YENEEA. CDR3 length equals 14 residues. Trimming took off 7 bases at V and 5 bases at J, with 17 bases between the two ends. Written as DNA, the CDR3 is TGTGCCAGCAATCCGGTCGGGGTTTTGGAGACCCAGTACTTC. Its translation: CASNPVGVLETQYF. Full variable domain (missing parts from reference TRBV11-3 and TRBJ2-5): EAGVVQSPRYKIIEKKQPVAFWCNPISGHNTLYWYLQNLGQGPELLIRYENEEAVDDSQLPKDRFSAERLKGVDSTLKIQPAELGDSAVYLCASNPVGVLETQYFGPGTRLLVL.

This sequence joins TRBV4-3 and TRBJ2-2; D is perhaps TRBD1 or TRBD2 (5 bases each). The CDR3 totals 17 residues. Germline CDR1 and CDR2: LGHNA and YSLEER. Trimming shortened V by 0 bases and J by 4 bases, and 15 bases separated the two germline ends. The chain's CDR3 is CASSQDPSRGRTGELFF. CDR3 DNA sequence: TGCGCCAGCAGCCAAGATCCCTCGAGGGGTCGCACCGGGGAGCTGTTTTTT.

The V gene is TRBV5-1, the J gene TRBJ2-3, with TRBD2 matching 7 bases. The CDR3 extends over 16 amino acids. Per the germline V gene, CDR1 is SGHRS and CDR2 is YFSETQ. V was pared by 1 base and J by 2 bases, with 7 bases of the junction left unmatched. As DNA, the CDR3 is TGCGCCAGCAGCTTGAGGGCTAGCGGAAACACAGATACGCAGTATTTT. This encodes CASSLRASGNTDTQYF.

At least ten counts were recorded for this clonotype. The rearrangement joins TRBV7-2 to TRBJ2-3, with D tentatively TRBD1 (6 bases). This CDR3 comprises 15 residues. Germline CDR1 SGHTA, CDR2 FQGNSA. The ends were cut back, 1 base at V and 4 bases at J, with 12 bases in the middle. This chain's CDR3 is CASSLGTEGSDTQYF. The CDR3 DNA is TGTGCCAGCAGCTTAGGGACAGAGGGCTCAGATACGCAGTATTTT.

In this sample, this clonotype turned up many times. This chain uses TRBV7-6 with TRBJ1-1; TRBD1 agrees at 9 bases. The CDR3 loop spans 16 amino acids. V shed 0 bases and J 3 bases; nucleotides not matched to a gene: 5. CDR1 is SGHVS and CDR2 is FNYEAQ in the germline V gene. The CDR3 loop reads CASSLAGTGPDTEAFF. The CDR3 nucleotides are TGTGCCAGCAGCTTAGCTGGGACAGGGCCGGACACTGAAGCTTTCTTT.